This T cell receptor (beta chain) was recovered during a study of monozygotic twins with inflammatory bowel disease. As for this clonotype: The antigen is not known.

TCRalpha and TCRbeta cDNA went through two nested PCRs of roughly 15 and 9 cycles. From its re-call of the 5' RACE reads, TCRdb lists each CDR3 protein once, without DNA. This sample lists 170,000 or so distinct CDR3 sequences; its ten largest clones have around 7%. Whole-study findings and limits: Healthy twins showed more clonotype sharing with others than IBD patients, especially patients with disease activity.

The length of the CDR3 is 14 residues. Germline lookup yields CDR1 GTSNPN and CDR2 SVGIG (reference sequence). The gene calls are TRBV30 and TRBJ1-2; the TCRdb call, TRBD1, lacks DNA for checking. This sequence was found in a human donor with ulcerative colitis or Crohn's disease, or a healthy co-twin of an affected twin (not recorded which). The sequencing input was blood. CDR3 sequence reads: CAWSVLRQGSGYTF.